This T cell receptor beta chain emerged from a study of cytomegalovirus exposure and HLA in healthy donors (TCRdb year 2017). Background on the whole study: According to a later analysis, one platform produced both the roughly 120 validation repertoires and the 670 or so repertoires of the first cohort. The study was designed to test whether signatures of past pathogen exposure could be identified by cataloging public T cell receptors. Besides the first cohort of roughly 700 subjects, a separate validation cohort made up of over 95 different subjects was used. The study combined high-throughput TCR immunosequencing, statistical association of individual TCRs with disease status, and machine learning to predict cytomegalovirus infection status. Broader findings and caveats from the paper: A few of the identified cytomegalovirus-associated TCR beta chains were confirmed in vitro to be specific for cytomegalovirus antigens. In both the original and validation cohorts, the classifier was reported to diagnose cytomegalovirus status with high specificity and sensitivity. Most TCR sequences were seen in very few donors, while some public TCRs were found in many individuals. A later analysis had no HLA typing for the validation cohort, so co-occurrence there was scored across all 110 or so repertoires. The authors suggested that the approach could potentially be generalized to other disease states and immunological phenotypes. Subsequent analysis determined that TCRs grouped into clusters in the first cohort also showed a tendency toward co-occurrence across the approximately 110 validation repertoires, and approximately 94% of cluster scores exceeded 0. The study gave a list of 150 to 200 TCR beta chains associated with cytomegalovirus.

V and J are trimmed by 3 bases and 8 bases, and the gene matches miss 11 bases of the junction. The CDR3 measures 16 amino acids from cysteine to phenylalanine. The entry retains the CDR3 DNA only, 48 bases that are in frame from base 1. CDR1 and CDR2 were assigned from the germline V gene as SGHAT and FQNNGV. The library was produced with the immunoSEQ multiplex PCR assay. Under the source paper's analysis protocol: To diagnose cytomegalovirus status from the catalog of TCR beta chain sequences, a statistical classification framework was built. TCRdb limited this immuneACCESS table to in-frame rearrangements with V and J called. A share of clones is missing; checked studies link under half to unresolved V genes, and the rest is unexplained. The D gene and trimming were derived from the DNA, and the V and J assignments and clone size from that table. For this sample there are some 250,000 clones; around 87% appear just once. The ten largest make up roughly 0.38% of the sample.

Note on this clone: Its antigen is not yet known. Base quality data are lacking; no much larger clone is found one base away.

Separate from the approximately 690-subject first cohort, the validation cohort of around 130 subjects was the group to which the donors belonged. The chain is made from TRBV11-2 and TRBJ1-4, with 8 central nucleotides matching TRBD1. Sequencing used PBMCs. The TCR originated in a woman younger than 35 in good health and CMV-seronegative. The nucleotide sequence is TGTGCCAGCAGCTTTTCCCCCGGACAGGGCCGCGAAAAACTGTTTTTT. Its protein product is CASSFSPGQGREKLFF.